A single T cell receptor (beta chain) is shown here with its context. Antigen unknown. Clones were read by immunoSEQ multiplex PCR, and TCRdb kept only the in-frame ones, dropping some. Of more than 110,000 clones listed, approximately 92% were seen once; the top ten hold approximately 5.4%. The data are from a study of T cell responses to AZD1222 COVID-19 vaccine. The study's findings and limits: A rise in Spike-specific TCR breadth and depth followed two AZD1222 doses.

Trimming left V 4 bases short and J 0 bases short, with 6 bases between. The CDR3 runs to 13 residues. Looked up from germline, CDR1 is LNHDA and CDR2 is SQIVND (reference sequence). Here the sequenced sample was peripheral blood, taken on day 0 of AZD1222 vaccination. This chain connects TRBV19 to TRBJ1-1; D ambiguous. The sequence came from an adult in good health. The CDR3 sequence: CASSTEVNTEAFF. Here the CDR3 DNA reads TGTGCCAGTAGTACAGAAGTGAACACTGAAGCTTTCTTT.